This is a list of T cell receptor beta chains from one sample in a study of a mutant IDH1 vaccine in newly diagnosed glioma. Clones were read by immunoSEQ multiplex PCR, and TCRdb kept only the in-frame ones, dropping some. The repertoire has some 66,000 clones, about 85% of them found once; the top ten carry about 4.1%. Which antigens these TCRs recognize remains unknown. Sequencing used PBMCs, obtained from a glioma patient whose treatment included an IDH1 peptide vaccine. The receptors come from a young man with glioma. CDR3s include the opening cysteine and the closing phenylalanine or tryptophan. A D gene is named only where the DNA matches it firmly. A clone size is listed for some rows: how often the clone was seen (once, few, many), or a class if it is expanded.

clone_size	d_call	j_call	v_call	cdr3_nt	cdr3_aa
-	-	TRBJ2-7	TRBV6-5	TGTGCCAGCAGTTTTGGACCGCACTCCTACGGGCAGTACTTC	CASSFGPHSYGQYF
-	TRBD1	TRBJ1-1	TRBV5-1	TGCGCCAGCAGCTTAGACAGGGGGAACACTGAAGCTTTCTTT	CASSLDRGNTEAFF
once	TRBD1	TRBJ1-5	TRBV15	TGTGCCACCAGCAGTGTCAGGGGGCTCGAGCCCCAGCATTTT	CATSSVRGLEPQHF
-	-	TRBJ2-5	TRBV9	TGTGCCAGCAGCGTAGATGCAGGGGAAGAGACCCAGTACTTC	CASSVDAGEETQYF
-	-	TRBJ2-2	TRBV27	TGTGCCAGCAGTCCCAGGACAGTCAGTGGCACCGGGGAGCTGTTTTTT	CASSPRTVSGTGELFF
-	TRBD1	TRBJ1-5	TRBV6-1	TGTGCCAGCAGTGCGACAGGGACCATTCAGCCCCAGCATTTT	CASSATGTIQPQHF
-	-	TRBJ2-7	TRBV7-9	TGTGCCAGCAGCTTAGTTGGCAGGTCTCGAGTGTACGAGCAGTACTTC	CASSLVGRSRVYEQYF
-	TRBD1	TRBJ2-5	TRBV14	TGTGCCAGCAGCCAAGGCGCGACAGGGGTCGGAGAGACCCAGTACTTC	CASSQGATGVGETQYF
-	-	TRBJ2-2	TRBV28	TGTGCCAGCAGGGAAGGGGAAATCGGGGAGCTGTTTTTT	CASREGEIGELFF
-	-	TRBJ1-2	TRBV19	TGTGCCAGTACTGCCGACAGGAACTATGGCTACACCTTC	CASTADRNYGYTF
-	-	TRBJ1-2	TRBV4-1	TGCGCCAGCAGCCAAGGCGAGGTATATGGCTACACCTTC	CASSQGEVYGYTF
-	TRBD1	TRBJ2-2	TRBV7-9	TGTGCCAGCAGCCCGGGACAGGGGGACACCGGGGAGCTGTTTTTT	CASSPGQGDTGELFF
-	-	TRBJ2-7	TRBV4-1	TGCGCCAGCAGCCAAGATCGGAGAGCGGATACGGAGCTCTCCTACGAGCAGTACTTC	CASSQDRRADTELSYEQYF
-	TRBD1	TRBJ2-1	TRBV10-3	TGTGCCATCAGGGAGCCGGGACAGGGTAATGAGCAGTTCTTC	CAIREPGQGNEQFF
-	-	TRBJ2-7	TRBV28	TGTGCCAGCAGCTCGGACCACACCCCCTTGTCGTTGTTTACCTACGAGCAGTACTTC	CASSSDHTPLSLFTYEQYF
-	-	TRBJ1-2	TRBV19	TGTGCCAGTAGTATGACTGGGAACTATGGCTACACCTTC	CASSMTGNYGYTF
-	-	TRBJ2-3	TRBV12-5	TGTGCTAGTGGTTTGGTCCTCCGCTTCTCGACGGACCGGGGGCGGCCCCAAGATACGCAGTATTTT	CASGLVLRFSTDRGRPQDTQYF
-	-	TRBJ1-5	TRBV12-2	TGTGCAAGTCGCTTCGGTCGCCGGGCGGGACCCCAGCATTTT	CASRFGRRAGPQHF
-	-	TRBJ1-2	TRBV5-1	TGCGCCAGCAGCTTGACGAATTCGGGGGCTGGCTATGGCTACACCTTC	CASSLTNSGAGYGYTF
-	-	TRBJ1-4	TRBV30	TGTGCCTGGAGTTCAACGAGGAGGAAGCTTAATGAAAAACTGTTTTTT	CAWSSTRRKLNEKLFF
few	-	TRBJ1-6	TRBV5-5	TGTGCCAGCAGCTTGGGACAGACCCATAATTCACCCCTCCACTTT	CASSLGQTHNSPLHF
-	-	TRBJ2-4	TRBV4-1	TGCGCCAGCAGCCAAGGGCGCCTAGCCAAAAACATTCAGTACTTC	CASSQGRLAKNIQYF
-	-	TRBJ1-2	TRBV27	TGTGCCAGCAGTTTATCGATGGGTAGCGACTACACCTTC	CASSLSMGSDYTF
few	TRBD1	TRBJ1-1	TRBV19	TGTGCCAGTAGCGACCTAGGACAGGGCATTGATAGTAACACTGAAGCTTTCTTT	CASSDLGQGIDSNTEAFF